The rows below give T cell receptor beta chains drawn from one sample of a study of prognosis after radiotherapy for stage I lung cancer. TCRdb re-called the multiplex PCR reads through MiXCR, storing one row per CDR3 protein. The sample has 17,000 or so distinct CDR3 sequences; approximately 40% are singletons. The sequencing here drew on PBMCs, taken before or after stereotactic body radiation therapy (not recorded which). Every receptor here comes from a donor aged 50 or older with non-small cell lung cancer. Both conserved end residues are trimmed from each CDR3.

CDR3: ASSLPQEAYNEQF
length: 13
J: TRBJ2-1
V: TRBV5-1

CDR3: ASSRGTSGKTDTQY
length: 14
J: TRBJ2-3
V: TRBV14

CDR3: AWSVPYRGWSPPH
length: 13
J: TRBJ1-6
V: TRBV30

CDR3: ASSLETGARTYNSPLH
length: 16
J: TRBJ1-6
V: TRBV11-2

CDR3: ASSSRDNEQF
length: 10
J: TRBJ2-1
V: TRBV7-9

CDR3: ASSHKSEQY
length: 9
J: TRBJ2-7
V: TRBV7-8

CDR3: ASSLAGTANTGELF
length: 14
J: TRBJ2-2
V: TRBV11-2

CDR3: ASSQGPARGTVNYEQY
length: 16
J: TRBJ2-7
V: TRBV4-1

CDR3: ASSYTGINTAAF
length: 12
J: TRBJ1-1
V: TRBV6-5

CDR3: ASSSRPAVGTDTQY
length: 14
J: TRBJ2-3
V: TRBV7-3

CDR3: ASSSGLAAYEQY
length: 12
J: TRBJ2-7
V: TRBV7-2

CDR3: ASSIAGAPLYERY
length: 13
J: TRBJ2-7
V: TRBV19

CDR3: ASTKSGGQETQY
length: 12
J: TRBJ2-5
V: TRBV13

CDR3: SAPRRDSSSYEQY
length: 13
J: TRBJ2-7
V: TRBV20-1

CDR3: SASDSLREAF
length: 10
J: TRBJ1-1
V: TRBV20-1

CDR3: ASSLWASSGETQY
length: 13
J: TRBJ2-5
V: TRBV7-2

CDR3: ASSATGTGIWNEQF
length: 14
J: TRBJ2-1
V: TRBV5-1

CDR3: ASIACTGAGELF
length: 12
J: TRBJ2-2
V: TRBV6-8

CDR3: SATLGPSTDTQY
length: 12
J: TRBJ2-3
V: TRBV20-1

CDR3: ASSEGQATIYEQY
length: 13
J: TRBJ2-7
V: TRBV6-1

CDR3: ASSLGLAGNNEQF
length: 13
J: TRBJ2-1
V: TRBV7-8

CDR3: ATSRVVGSEQY
length: 11
J: TRBJ2-7
V: TRBV15

CDR3: ASSFSMSASSPLH
length: 13
J: TRBJ1-6
V: TRBV27

CDR3: ASSLETSGYNEQF
length: 13
J: TRBJ2-1
V: TRBV12-3/TRBV12-4

CDR3: ASSQEGTGYSGNTIY
length: 15
J: TRBJ1-3
V: TRBV4-2

CDR3: ASKLTGLDDYNEQF
length: 14
J: TRBJ2-1
V: TRBV6-1

CDR3: SAEADSGVAETQY
length: 13
J: TRBJ2-5
V: TRBV20-1

CDR3: ASSPGLAGDTGELF
length: 14
J: TRBJ2-2
V: TRBV6-1

CDR3: ASRTHRDSSPLR
length: 12
J: TRBJ1-6
V: TRBV6-5

CDR3: ASSRGFGTSGMQY
length: 13
J: TRBJ2-7
V: TRBV4-3

CDR3: AWSVLFTGDLF
length: 11
J: TRBJ2-2
V: TRBV30

CDR3: ASSSLENEQF
length: 10
J: TRBJ2-1
V: TRBV5-6

CDR3: SSNREVEQL
length: 9
J: TRBJ2-1
V: TRBV20-1

CDR3: ASRGGRGFGELF
length: 12
J: TRBJ2-2
V: TRBV2

CDR3: SARSGDGYT
length: 9
J: TRBJ1-2
V: TRBV20-1

CDR3: ASSIGSIGTDTQY
length: 13
J: TRBJ2-3
V: TRBV19

CDR3: ASSFFWNSPLH
length: 11
J: TRBJ1-6
V: TRBV7-2

CDR3: ASSLAKGGGELF
length: 12
J: TRBJ2-2
V: TRBV9

CDR3: ASSYHRAGPYSNQPQH
length: 16
J: TRBJ1-5
V: TRBV6-5

CDR3: ASSYRGAGGNQPQH
length: 14
J: TRBJ1-5
V: TRBV19

CDR3: ASSLLSAGGNEQF
length: 13
J: TRBJ2-1
V: TRBV12-3/TRBV12-4

CDR3: ASSSGPTFGIQY
length: 12
J: TRBJ2-4
V: TRBV7-2

CDR3: ASSYGGRDETQY
length: 12
J: TRBJ2-5
V: TRBV6-9

CDR3: SASDRRRDSQDTQY
length: 14
J: TRBJ2-3
V: TRBV20-1

CDR3: SAPPGVGRVDEQY
length: 13
J: TRBJ2-7
V: TRBV20-1

CDR3: ASSEGLAGELF
length: 11
J: TRBJ2-2
V: TRBV5-1

CDR3: ASRRDRSGANVLT
length: 13
J: TRBJ2-6
V: TRBV2

CDR3: AWSLDYGYT
length: 9
J: TRBJ1-2
V: TRBV30

CDR3: ASSRRTGVTEAF
length: 12
J: TRBJ1-1
V: TRBV19

CDR3: ASSKSGTNSGNTIY
length: 14
J: TRBJ1-3
V: TRBV9

CDR3: ASSQVSAGGELF
length: 12
J: TRBJ2-2
V: TRBV4-2

CDR3: AWSVQGDTQY
length: 10
J: TRBJ2-3
V: TRBV30

CDR3: ASTRGLAPYNEQF
length: 13
J: TRBJ2-1
V: TRBV6-2/TRBV6-3

CDR3: ASTILGEDEQY
length: 11
J: TRBJ2-7
V: TRBV6-2/TRBV6-3

CDR3: ASSFSTNEKLF
length: 11
J: TRBJ1-4
V: TRBV2

CDR3: ASSEGGTYNEQF
length: 12
J: TRBJ2-1
V: TRBV9

CDR3: ASSYGRTGGSGANVLT
length: 16
J: TRBJ2-6
V: TRBV6-5

CDR3: SAGEETQY
length: 8
J: TRBJ2-5
V: TRBV20-1

CDR3: ASSFNGLPVGYGYT
length: 14
J: TRBJ1-2
V: TRBV5-4